This TCR beta chain emerged from a study of brain T cells in children with intractable seizures. General study points: Clones missing pre-surgery may reflect undersampling of that blood sample. Patients' HCMV serostatus was unknown; virus specificity rests on CDR3 similarity alone.

As regards this clone: Antigen specificity is unknown.

This CDR3 contains 17 residues. The time point denotes: blood from clinic visit 5 months post-surgery; TSC patient then seizure free. Surgery cases with the highest brain T cell transcript signatures were chosen for sequencing. Patients received at least one anti-epileptic drug before surgery. Assay used: immunoSEQ multiplex PCR; TCRdb lists only in-frame clones, some missing. The sample contains about 340,000 clones, roughly 92% of which appear only once. The rearrangement links TRBV21-1 to TRBJ2-5; the table's D call of TRBD2 was not tested on the DNA. TRBV21-1 is noted as a pseudogene. This sequence was found in a boy in the first two years of life with tuberous sclerosis and intractable seizures. The sequences come from peripheral blood, collected 4 to 5 months after surgery. CDR3 amino acids: CASSNRWAVAFARAQYF. Written as DNA, the CDR3 is TGTGCCAGCAGCAATAGGTGGGCGGTCGCCTTCGCGAGGGCCCAGTACTTC.